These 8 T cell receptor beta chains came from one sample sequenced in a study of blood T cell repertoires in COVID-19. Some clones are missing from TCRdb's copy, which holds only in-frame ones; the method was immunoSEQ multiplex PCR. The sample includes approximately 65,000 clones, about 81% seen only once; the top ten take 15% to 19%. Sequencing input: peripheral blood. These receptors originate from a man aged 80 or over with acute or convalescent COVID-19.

The CDR3 region is CATLGGEKLFF. The DNA for the CDR3 is TGTGCCACCCTCGGGGGAGAAAAACTGTTTTTT. This chain uses TRBV12-3 or TRBV12-4 with TRBJ1-4, with D tentatively TRBD1 (5 bases). Trimming took off 10 bases at V and 8 bases at J, with 11 bases between the two ends. The CDR3 covers 11 residues.

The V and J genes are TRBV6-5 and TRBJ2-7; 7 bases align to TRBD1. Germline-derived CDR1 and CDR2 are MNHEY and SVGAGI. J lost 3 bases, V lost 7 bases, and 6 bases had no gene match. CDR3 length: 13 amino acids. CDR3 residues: CASTPGQSYEQYF. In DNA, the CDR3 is TGTGCCAGCACTCCGGGACAGAGCTACGAGCAGTACTTC.

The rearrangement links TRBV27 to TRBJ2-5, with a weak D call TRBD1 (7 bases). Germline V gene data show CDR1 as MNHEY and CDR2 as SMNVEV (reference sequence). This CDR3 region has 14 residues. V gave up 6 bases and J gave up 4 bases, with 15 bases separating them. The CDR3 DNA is TGTGCCAGCAGACTTCGACAGGGAGGAGAGACCCAGTACTTC. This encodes CASRLRQGGETQYF.

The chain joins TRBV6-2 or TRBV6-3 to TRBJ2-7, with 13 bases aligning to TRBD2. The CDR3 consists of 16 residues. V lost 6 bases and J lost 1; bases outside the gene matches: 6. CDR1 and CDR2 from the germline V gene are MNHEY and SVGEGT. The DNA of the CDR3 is TGTGCCAGCAGCCCCATGACTAGCGGGAGGTCCTACGAGCAGTACTTC. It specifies CASSPMTSGRSYEQYF.

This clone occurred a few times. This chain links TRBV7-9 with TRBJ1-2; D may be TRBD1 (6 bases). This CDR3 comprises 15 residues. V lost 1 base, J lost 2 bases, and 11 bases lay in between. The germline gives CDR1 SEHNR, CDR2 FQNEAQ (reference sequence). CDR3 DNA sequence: TGTGCCAGCAGCTTAGTCTCAGGACAGAACTATGGCTACACCTTC. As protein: CASSLVSGQNYGYTF.

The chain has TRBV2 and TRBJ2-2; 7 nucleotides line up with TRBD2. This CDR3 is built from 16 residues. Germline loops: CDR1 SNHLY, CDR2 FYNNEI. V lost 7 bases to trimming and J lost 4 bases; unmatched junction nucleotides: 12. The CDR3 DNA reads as TGTGCCAGCACCCCTGGGGGGGGTGCAAGCACCGGGGAGCTGTTTTTT. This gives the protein CASTPGGGASTGELFF.

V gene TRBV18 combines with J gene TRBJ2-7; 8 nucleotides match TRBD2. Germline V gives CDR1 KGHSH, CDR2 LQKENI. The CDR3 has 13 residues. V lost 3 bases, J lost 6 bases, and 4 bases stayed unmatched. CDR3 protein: CASSPPGTSEQYF. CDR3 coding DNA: TGTGCCAGCTCACCGCCTGGGACTAGCGAGCAGTACTTC.

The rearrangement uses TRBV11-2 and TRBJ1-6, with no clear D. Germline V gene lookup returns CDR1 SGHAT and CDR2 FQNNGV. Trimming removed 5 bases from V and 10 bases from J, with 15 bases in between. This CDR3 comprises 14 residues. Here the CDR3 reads CASSTNRFQSPLHF. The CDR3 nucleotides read TGTGCCAGCAGCACAAACAGATTCCAATCACCCCTCCACTTT.